This T cell receptor beta chain was found in a study of cytomegalovirus exposure and HLA in healthy donors. Findings and caveats of the study: Other equally common chains were less clonally expanded than HLA-associated TCR beta chains, a later analysis showed. TCR association rates varied by HLA locus in a later analysis, with DRB1 highest and HLA-C lowest. Earlier analysis yielded a pattern in which most TCR beta V segments were productive about 87% or about 30% of the time. Later, an analysis found that common viral pathogens appeared to be linked with several of the most significant clusters.

Per the germline V gene, CDR1 is MNHNS and CDR2 is SASEGT. V trimming: 5 bases; J trimming: 8 bases; junction bases outside the gene matches: 9. This CDR3 contains 14 residues. As to this clone: What it binds is not known.

This PCR relied on a set of 60 Vbeta primers and 13 Jbeta primers. Assay: immunoSEQ multiplex PCR; the TCRdb copy retains only in-frame clones and omits some. The sample lists around 140,000 clones, roughly three quarters occurring once. Input material: PBMCs. The gene calls are TRBV6-1 and TRBJ1-2, with 9 bases that match TRBD1. The TCR was taken from a woman aged 55-75 years in good health and CMV-seronegative. CDR3 sequence: CASSRRGQGYGYTF. DNA of the CDR3: TGTGCCAGCAGTCGAAGGGGACAGGGCTACGGCTACACCTTC.